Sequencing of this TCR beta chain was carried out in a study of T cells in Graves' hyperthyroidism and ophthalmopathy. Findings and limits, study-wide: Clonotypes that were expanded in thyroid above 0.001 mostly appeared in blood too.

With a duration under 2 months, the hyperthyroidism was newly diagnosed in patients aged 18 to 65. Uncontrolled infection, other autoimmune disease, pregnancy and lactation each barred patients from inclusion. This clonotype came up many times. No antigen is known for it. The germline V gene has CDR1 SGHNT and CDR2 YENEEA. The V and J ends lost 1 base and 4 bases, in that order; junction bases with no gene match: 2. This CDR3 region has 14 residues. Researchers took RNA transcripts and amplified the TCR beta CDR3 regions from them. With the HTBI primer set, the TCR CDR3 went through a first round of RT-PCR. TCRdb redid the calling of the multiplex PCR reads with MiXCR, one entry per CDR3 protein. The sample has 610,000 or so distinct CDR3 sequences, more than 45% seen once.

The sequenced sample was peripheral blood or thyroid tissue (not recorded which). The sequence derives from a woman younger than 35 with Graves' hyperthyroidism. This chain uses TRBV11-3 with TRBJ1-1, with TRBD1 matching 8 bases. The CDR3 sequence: CASSLAQGGTEAFF. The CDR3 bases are TGTGCCAGCAGCTTAGCACAGGGGGGCACTGAAGCTTTCTTT.